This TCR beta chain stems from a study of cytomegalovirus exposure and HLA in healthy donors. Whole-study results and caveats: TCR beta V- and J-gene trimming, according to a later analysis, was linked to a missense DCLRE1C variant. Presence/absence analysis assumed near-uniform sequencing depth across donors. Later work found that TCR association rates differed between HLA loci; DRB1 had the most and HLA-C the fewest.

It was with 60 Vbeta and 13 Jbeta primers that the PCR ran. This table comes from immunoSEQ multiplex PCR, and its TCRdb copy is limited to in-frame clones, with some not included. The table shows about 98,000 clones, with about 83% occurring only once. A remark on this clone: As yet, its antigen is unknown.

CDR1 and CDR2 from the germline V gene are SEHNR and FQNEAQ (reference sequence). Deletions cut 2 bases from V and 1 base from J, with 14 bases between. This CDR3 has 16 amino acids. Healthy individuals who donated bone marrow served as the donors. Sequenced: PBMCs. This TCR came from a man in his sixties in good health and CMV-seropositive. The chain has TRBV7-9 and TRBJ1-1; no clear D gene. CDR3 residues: CASSLMGGPRNTEAFF. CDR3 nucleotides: TGTGCCAGCAGCTTAATGGGAGGGCCGAGGAACACTGAAGCTTTCTTT. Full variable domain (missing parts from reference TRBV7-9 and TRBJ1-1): DTGVSQNPRHKITKRGQNVTFRCDPISEHNRLYWYRQTLGQGPEFLTYFQNEAQLEKSRLLSDRFSAERPKGSFSTLEIQRTEQGDSAMYLCASSLMGGPRNTEAFFGQGTRLTVV.